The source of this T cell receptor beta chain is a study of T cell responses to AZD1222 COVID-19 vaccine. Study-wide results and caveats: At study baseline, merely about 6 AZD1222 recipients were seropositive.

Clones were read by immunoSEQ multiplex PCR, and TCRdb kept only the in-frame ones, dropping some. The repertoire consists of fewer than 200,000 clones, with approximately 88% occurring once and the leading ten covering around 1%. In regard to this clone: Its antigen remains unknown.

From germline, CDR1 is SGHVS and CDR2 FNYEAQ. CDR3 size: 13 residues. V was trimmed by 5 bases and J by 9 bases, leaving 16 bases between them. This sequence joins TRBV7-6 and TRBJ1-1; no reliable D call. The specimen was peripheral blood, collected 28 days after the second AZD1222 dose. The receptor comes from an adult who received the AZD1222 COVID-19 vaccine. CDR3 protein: CASSHTGPQQAFF. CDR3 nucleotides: TGTGCCAGCAGCCATACCGGGCCGCAACAAGCTTTCTTT.